Reported below is one TCR beta chain. The antigen it recognizes is unknown. No much larger clone exists at a distance of one base, and base qualities are not known. This entry belongs to a study of technical replicates of blood from several donors (dated by TCRdb to the late 2010s). For this chain, trimming is 3 bases at the V end and 4 bases at the J end, and the number of junction bases without a gene match is 9. Taken from the germline V gene, the CDR1 and CDR2 loops are SGHRS and YFSETQ. From the cysteine through the phenylalanine, the CDR3 covers 16 amino acids. Of all the DNA, just the CDR3 is kept, 48 bases in frame from base 1. The method behind the library was the immunoSEQ multiplex PCR assay. The table comes from immuneACCESS by way of TCRdb, which keeps in-frame sequences with V and J called. Part of the clones is missing from these tables; in studies checked, under half for an unresolved V gene and the rest for unknown reasons. The sample records under 100,000 clones, 94% of which are singletons. The ten largest clones add up to around 0.25% of the sample.

In this chain, TRBV5-1 is recombined with TRBJ1-4, with 7 junctional bases fitting TRBD1. The sequenced material came from T cells isolated from PBMCs. This sequence originates from a human donor in good health. The DNA reads TGCGCCAGCAGCTCCCAGAGACAGGGACGTAATGAAAAACTGTTTTTT. The resulting protein is CASSSQRQGRNEKLFF.